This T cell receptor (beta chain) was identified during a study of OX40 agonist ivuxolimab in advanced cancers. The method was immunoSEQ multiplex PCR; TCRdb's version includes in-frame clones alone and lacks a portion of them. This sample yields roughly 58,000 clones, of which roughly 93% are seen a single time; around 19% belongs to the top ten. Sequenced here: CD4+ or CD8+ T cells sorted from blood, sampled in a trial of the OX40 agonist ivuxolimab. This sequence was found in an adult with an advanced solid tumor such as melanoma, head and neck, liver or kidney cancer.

The CDR3 DNA reads as TGTGCCAGCAGTTTATTTCTTGGGGGGCAGGTGACCCAGTACTTC. The encoded protein is CASSLFLGGQVTQYF. The chain employs TRBV28 and TRBJ2-5; D possibly matches TRBD1 or TRBD2 (6 bases each). The germline CDR1 and CDR2 sequences are MDHEN and SYDVKM. V was trimmed by 1 base and J by 7 bases, leaving 16 bases between them. CDR3 size: 15 residues.